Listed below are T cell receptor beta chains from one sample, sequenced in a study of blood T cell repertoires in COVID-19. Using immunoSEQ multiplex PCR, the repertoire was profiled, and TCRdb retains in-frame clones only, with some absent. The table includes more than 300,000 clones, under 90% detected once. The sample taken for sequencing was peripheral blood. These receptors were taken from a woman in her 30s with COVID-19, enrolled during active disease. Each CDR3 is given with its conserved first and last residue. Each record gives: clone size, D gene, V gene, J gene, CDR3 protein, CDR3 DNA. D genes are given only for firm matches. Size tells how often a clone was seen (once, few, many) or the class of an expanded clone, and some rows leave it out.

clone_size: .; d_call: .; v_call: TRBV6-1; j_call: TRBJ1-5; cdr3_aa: CASSDWQGAGGNQPQHF; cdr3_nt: TGTGCCAGCAGTGATTGGCAGGGCGCGGGGGGCAATCAGCCCCAGCATTTT
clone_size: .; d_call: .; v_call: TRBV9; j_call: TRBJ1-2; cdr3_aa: CASSVAQAAYGYTF; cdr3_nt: TGTGCCAGCAGCGTAGCTCAGGCCGCCTATGGCTACACCTTC
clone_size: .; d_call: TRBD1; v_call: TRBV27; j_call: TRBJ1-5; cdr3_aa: CASSLGQGAGNQPQHF; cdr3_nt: TGTGCCAGCAGTCTTGGACAGGGGGCAGGTAATCAGCCCCAGCATTTT
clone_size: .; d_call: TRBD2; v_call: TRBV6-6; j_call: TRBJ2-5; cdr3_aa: CASSLKRGKQETQYF; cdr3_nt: TGTGCCAGCAGTTTAAAGCGGGGGAAACAAGAGACCCAGTACTTC
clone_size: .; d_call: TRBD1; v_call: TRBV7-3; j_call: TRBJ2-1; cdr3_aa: CASSVQGAPYNEQFF; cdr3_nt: TGTGCCAGCAGCGTCCAGGGGGCTCCTTACAATGAGCAGTTCTTC
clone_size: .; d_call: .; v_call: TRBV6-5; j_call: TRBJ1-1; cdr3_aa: CASSYSVGGEAFF; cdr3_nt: TGTGCCAGCAGTTACTCGGTGGGAGGTGAAGCTTTCTTT
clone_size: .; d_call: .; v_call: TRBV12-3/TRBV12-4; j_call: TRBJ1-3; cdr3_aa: CASSPGNTIYF; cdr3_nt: TGTGCCAGCAGTCCAGGAAACACCATATATTTT
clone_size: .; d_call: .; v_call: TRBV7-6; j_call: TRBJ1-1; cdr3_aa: CASSLEGSGSTEAFF; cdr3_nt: TGTGCCAGCAGCTTAGAGGGGTCAGGTAGCACTGAAGCTTTCTTT
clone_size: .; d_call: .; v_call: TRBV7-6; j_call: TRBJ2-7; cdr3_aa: CASSPTGSNYEQYF; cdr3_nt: TGTGCCAGCAGCCCGACAGGAAGCAACTACGAGCAGTACTTC
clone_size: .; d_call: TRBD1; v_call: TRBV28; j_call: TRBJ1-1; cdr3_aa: CASSPPDRGLTEAFF; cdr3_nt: TGTGCCAGCAGTCCACCGGACAGGGGCCTCACTGAAGCTTTCTTT
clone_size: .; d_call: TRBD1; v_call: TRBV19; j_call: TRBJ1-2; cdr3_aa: CASSIGDRGYGYTF; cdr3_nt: TGTGCCAGTAGTATCGGAGACAGGGGCTATGGCTACACCTTC
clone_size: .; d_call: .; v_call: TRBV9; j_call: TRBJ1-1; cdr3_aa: CASSPRQENTEAFF; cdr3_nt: TGTGCCAGCAGCCCCAGACAGGAAAACACTGAAGCTTTCTTT
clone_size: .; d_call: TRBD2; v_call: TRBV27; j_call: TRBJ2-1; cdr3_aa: CASRLAGTSALNEQFF; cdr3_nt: TGTGCCAGCAGACTTGCCGGGACTAGCGCCCTCAATGAGCAGTTCTTC
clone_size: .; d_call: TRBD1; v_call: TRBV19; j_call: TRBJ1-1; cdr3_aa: CASTHIRGGAGNTEAFF; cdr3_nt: TGTGCCAGTACCCATATTAGAGGGGGCGCAGGGAACACTGAAGCTTTCTTT
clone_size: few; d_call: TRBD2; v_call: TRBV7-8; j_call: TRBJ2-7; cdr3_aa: CASTHHRTSLTYEQYF; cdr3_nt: TGTGCCAGCACCCACCATCGGACTAGTCTAACCTACGAGCAGTACTTC
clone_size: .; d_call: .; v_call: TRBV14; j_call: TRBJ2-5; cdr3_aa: CASSPVRYTQYF; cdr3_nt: TGTGCCAGCTCCCCGGTGAGGTACACCCAGTACTTC
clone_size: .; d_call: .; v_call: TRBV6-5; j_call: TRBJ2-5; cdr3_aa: CASSYDPRGLETQYF; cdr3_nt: TGTGCCAGCAGTTACGACCCTCGGGGTTTAGAGACCCAGTACTTC
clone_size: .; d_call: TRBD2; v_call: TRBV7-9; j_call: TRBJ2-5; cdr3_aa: CASSQGTSGDQYF; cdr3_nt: TGTGCCAGCAGCCAAGGGACTAGCGGGGACCAGTACTTC
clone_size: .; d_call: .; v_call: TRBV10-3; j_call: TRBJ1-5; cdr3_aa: CATKAGAYGNQPQHF; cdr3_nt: TGTGCCACAAAAGCGGGGGCCTATGGGAATCAGCCCCAGCATTTT
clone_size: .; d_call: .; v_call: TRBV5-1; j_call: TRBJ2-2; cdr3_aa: CASSLVLDAGELFF; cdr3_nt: TGCGCCAGCAGCTTGGTCCTAGACGCCGGGGAGCTGTTTTTT
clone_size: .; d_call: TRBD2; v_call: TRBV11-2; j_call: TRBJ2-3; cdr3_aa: CASSLYTSGGPSTDTQYF; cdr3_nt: TGTGCCAGCAGCTTATATACTAGCGGGGGGCCAAGCACAGATACGCAGTATTTT
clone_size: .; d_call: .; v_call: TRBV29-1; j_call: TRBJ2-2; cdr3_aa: CSVEVPTGIAGELFF; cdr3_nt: TGCAGCGTTGAAGTCCCGACAGGCATTGCGGGGGAGCTGTTTTTT
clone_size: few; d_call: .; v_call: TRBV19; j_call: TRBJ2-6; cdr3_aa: CASSSQGVSGANVLTF; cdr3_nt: TGTGCCAGTAGCTCACAGGGCGTATCTGGGGCCAACGTCCTGACTTTC
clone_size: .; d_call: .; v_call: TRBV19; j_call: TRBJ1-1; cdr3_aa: CASSIVPREVSEAFF; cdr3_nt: TGTGCCAGTAGTATAGTACCTCGTGAGGTGTCTGAAGCTTTCTTT
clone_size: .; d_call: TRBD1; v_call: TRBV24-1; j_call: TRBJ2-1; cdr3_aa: CATSDSADRANEQFF; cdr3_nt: TGTGCCACCAGTGATTCCGCTGACAGGGCCAATGAGCAGTTCTTC
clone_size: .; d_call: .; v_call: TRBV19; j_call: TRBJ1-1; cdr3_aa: CASSGGQQKVSSIEAFF; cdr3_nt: TGTGCCAGTAGTGGTGGGCAGCAAAAGGTATCGAGCATTGAAGCTTTCTTT
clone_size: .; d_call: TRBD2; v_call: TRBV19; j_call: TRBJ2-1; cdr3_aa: CASSDSGGSYNEQFF; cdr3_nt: TGTGCCAGTAGTGATAGCGGGGGGAGCTACAATGAGCAGTTCTTC
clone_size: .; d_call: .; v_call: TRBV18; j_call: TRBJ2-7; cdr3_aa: CASSPQDRGSYEQYF; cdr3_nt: TGTGCCAGCTCACCACAGGACCGGGGATCATACGAGCAGTACTTC
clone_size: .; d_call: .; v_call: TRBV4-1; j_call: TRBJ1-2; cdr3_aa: CASSQEAGPYGYTF; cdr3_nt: TGCGCCAGCAGCCAAGAGGCGGGACCCTATGGCTACACCTTC
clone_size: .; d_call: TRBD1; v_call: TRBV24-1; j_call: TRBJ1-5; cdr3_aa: CATSEGTRGLEQPQHF; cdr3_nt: TGTGCCACCAGTGAAGGGACCAGGGGGCTGGAGCAGCCCCAGCATTTT
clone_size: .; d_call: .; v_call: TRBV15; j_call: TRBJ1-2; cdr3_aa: CATSRDLVGGYGYTF; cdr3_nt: TGTGCCACCAGCAGAGACCTTGTTGGAGGCTATGGCTACACCTTC
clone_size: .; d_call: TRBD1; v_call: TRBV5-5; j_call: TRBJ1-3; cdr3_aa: CASRSRDRYSGNTIYF; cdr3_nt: TGTGCCAGCAGAAGCCGGGACAGATACTCTGGAAACACCATATATTTT
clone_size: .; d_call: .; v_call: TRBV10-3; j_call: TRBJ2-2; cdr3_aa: CAISERGAGTGELFF; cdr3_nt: TGTGCCATCAGTGAGCGGGGGGCCGGGACCGGGGAGCTGTTTTTT
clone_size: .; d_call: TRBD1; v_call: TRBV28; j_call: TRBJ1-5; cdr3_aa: CASSFPGTGNQPQHF; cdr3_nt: TGTGCCAGCAGTTTTCCCGGGACAGGCAATCAGCCCCAGCATTTT
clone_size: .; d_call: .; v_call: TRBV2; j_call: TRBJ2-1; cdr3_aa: CASNFLGEQFF; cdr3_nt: TGTGCCAGCAATTTCCTAGGTGAGCAGTTCTTC
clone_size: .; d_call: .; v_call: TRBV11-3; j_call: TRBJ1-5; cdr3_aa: CASSLAREHLTNQPQHF; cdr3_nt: TGTGCCAGCAGCTTGGCCCGGGAACACTTAACCAATCAGCCCCAGCATTTT
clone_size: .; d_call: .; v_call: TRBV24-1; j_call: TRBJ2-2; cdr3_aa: CATSDLGQNTGELFF; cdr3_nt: TGTGCCACCAGTGATTTGGGACAGAACACCGGGGAGCTGTTTTTT
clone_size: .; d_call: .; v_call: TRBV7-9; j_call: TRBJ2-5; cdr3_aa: CASSPRETQYF; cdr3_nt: TGTGCCAGCAGCCCCCGGGAGACCCAGTACTTC